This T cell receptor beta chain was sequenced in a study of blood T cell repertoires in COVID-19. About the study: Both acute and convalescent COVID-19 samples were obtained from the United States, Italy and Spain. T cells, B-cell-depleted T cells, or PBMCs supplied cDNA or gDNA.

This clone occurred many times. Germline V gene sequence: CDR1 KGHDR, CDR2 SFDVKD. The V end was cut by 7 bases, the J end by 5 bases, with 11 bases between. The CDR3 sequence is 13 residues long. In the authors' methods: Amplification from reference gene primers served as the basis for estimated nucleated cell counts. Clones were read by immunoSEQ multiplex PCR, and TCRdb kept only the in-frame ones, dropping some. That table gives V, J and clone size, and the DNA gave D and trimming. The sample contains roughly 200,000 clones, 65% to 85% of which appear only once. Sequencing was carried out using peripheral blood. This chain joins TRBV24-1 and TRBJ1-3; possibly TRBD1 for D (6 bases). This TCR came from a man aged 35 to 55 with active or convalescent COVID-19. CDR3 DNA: TGTGCCACCAGCCTGGACAGAAGAAACACCATATATTTT. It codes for CATSLDRRNTIYF.